This T cell receptor (beta chain) comes out of a study of neurological immune-mediated disorders. Whole-study results and caveats: The absence of any CDR3 amino acid sequence shared by expanded clones across subjects suggests that repertoires were private in all groups. The most TCR clonal expansion was seen in HTLV-1-associated myelopathy, and the least was seen in multiple sclerosis, which fell below healthy controls.

There are many counts of this clonotype. Its target is unknown. J gave up 2 bases and V 6 bases, and 5 bases lay outside the gene matches. There are 14 residues in the CDR3. Germline CDR1 SGHTA, CDR2 FQGNSA. 5'RACE with 10-nucleotide random UMIs produced the cDNA. MiXCR, run by TCRdb on the 5' RACE reads, gives a single entry per CDR3 protein. Of about 57,000 distinct CDR3 sequences in the sample, roughly 13% are singletons; the top ten hold 9.5% to 12%. The chain links TRBV7-2 to TRBJ2-7; TRBD1 matches at 9 bases. The receptor was isolated from a woman aged 55-69 years with HTLV-1-associated myelopathy (HAM/TSP). The sequencing input was PBMCs. CDR3: CASRPGTGTYEQYF. DNA of the CDR3: TGTGCCAGCAGGCCCGGGACAGGGACCTACGAGCAGTACTTC.